This is a list of T cell receptor beta chains from one sample in a study of circulating and synovial CD4+ cells in juvenile arthritis. TCRdb's table, derived via immunoSEQ multiplex PCR, lists solely in-frame clones and lacks some. The data show approximately 16,000 clones, more than 75% seen once. Sequencing used CD4+ T cells from blood. All receptors derive from a human donor with juvenile idiopathic arthritis. Each CDR3 is given with its conserved first and last residue. Each record gives: CDR3 DNA, CDR3 protein, clone size, J gene, D gene, V gene. D genes are given only for firm matches. Size tells how often a clone was seen (once, few, many) or the class of an expanded clone, and some rows leave it out.

TGCGCCAGCAGCTTCGGGGGACTAGCGGCTCTAGTTTCCTACGAGCAGTACTTC,CASSFGGLAALVSYEQYF,once,TRBJ2-7,TRBD2,TRBV5-1
TGTGCCAGCAGTGATCTCGGATCTAGCGGGAGGGGCGGGCAGTACTTC,CASSDLGSSGRGGQYF,NA,TRBJ2-7,TRBD2,TRBV25-1
TGTGCCAGCAGCGCCCTTCTAGCGGGGGGCACAGATACGCAGTATTTT,CASSALLAGGTDTQYF,NA,TRBJ2-3,TRBD2,TRBV5-4
TGCGCCAGCAGCCACCAAACAGGGCTTATTTTCTATGGCTACACCTTC,CASSHQTGLIFYGYTF,NA,TRBJ1-2,NA,TRBV4-1
TGTGCCAGCAGCTTAGGGCTAGCGGGAGGCGCCTACGAGCAGTACTTC,CASSLGLAGGAYEQYF,NA,TRBJ2-7,TRBD2,TRBV7-2
TGTGCCAGCAGCTCAGGACTAGCCTACGAGCAGTACTTC,CASSSGLAYEQYF,NA,TRBJ2-7,TRBD2,TRBV7-3
TGTGCCTGGAGTGCGCGGGACTACCGGGGGGTTCGGTTC,CAWSARDYRGVRF,NA,TRBJ2-7,TRBD2,TRBV30
TGCAGCGTCAAACAGGGGGCGGAGACCCAGTACTTC,CSVKQGAETQYF,NA,TRBJ2-5,TRBD1,TRBV29-1
TGTGCCAGCAGCCTGACCGGGACAGGGGGCATGTTAGATACGCAGTATTTT,CASSLTGTGGMLDTQYF,NA,TRBJ2-3,TRBD1,TRBV11-3
TGTGCCAGCAGCTTCCCCCACGGACAGGGTCCCTACAATGAGCAGTTCTTC,CASSFPHGQGPYNEQFF,once,TRBJ2-1,TRBD1,TRBV5-4
TGTGCCAGCGGGGCGACATTAGCTAACTATGGCTACACCTTC,CASGATLANYGYTF,NA,TRBJ1-2,NA,TRBV2
TGTGCCAGCAGCTTGCAACCGGACACTGAAGCTTTCTTT,CASSLQPDTEAFF,NA,TRBJ1-1,NA,TRBV7-2
TGTGCCATCAGTGATTCTGACAGGGGGTATCAGCCCCAGCATTTT,CAISDSDRGYQPQHF,NA,TRBJ1-5,TRBD1,TRBV10-3
TGTGCCAGCAGGACTACGGGGGTTGGGGCAGGTACGCAGTATTTT,CASRTTGVGAGTQYF,NA,TRBJ2-3,NA,TRBV6-5
TGTGCCAGCAGCAAGGGGAATGAGCAGTTCTTC,CASSKGNEQFF,NA,TRBJ2-1,NA,TRBV9
TGTGCCAGTAGTATTGGGGGGTATATCGATGGCTACACCTTC,CASSIGGYIDGYTF,NA,TRBJ1-2,NA,TRBV19
TGTGCCAGCAGCTTCGCAGGGCAAGAGACCCAGTACTTC,CASSFAGQETQYF,NA,TRBJ2-5,NA,TRBV7-2
TGCGCCAGCACCAATGGACAGGCCAGCACAGATACGCAGTATTTT,CASTNGQASTDTQYF,NA,TRBJ2-3,TRBD1,TRBV5-1
TGCGCCAGCAGCCTTTCTAGCGGGAGGGCCGAAAACATTCAGTACTTC,CASSLSSGRAENIQYF,NA,TRBJ2-4,TRBD2,TRBV4-3
TGTGCCTGGAGTGTCCGAGGGGGCCGACTCCTTAGCACAGATACGCAGTATTTT,CAWSVRGGRLLSTDTQYF,NA,TRBJ2-3,TRBD1,TRBV30
TGTGCCAGCAGCATCCAGACAGGGTTTAGTTCACCCCTCCACTTT,CASSIQTGFSSPLHF,NA,TRBJ1-6,TRBD1,TRBV14
TGTGCCATCACCGGGGCCTATAATTCACCCCTCCACTTT,CAITGAYNSPLHF,NA,TRBJ1-6,NA,TRBV10-3
TGTGCCAGCGGACAGGGTAGGACCCAGTACTTC,CASGQGRTQYF,NA,TRBJ2-5,TRBD1,TRBV28
TGTGCCAGCAGCTTAGTGGGACAGGCAAATCAGCCCCAGCATTTT,CASSLVGQANQPQHF,once,TRBJ1-5,TRBD1,TRBV7-2
TGTGCCAGCAGCCGGAGGGACAGTGTGGGTCAGCCCCAGCATTTT,CASSRRDSVGQPQHF,NA,TRBJ1-5,TRBD1,TRBV6-5
TGTGCCAGCTCCGGCCCGGGTTCACCCCTCCACTTT,CASSGPGSPLHF,NA,TRBJ1-6,NA,TRBV19
TGTGCCAGCAGTCTTAGCGGGGAAGCTTGGGCCCAGTACTTC,CASSLSGEAWAQYF,NA,TRBJ2-5,TRBD2,TRBV7-6
TGTGCCAGTAGGATTAACAGGGGGCGCGGCGAGCAGTACTTC,CASRINRGRGEQYF,NA,TRBJ2-7,TRBD1,TRBV19
TGCGCCAGCAGCCCAGCGGGACTAGCGGACACAGATACGCAGTATTTT,CASSPAGLADTDTQYF,NA,TRBJ2-3,TRBD2,TRBV5-1
TGTGCCAGCAACCTAGACGGTTTTGTGCTTGCTGAAGCTTTCTTT,CASNLDGFVLAEAFF,NA,TRBJ1-1,NA,TRBV5-5
TGTGCCAGCAGTGAAGCTACCGGGACACCCTACGAGCAGTACTTC,CASSEATGTPYEQYF,NA,TRBJ2-7,NA,TRBV25-1
TGTGCCAGCAGCCAGGACGGGGGGTACTATGGCTACACCTTC,CASSQDGGYYGYTF,NA,TRBJ1-2,NA,TRBV4-2
TGTGCCACAGCCCGGACAGGGCACCCTAGTGCTAGCACAGATACGCAGTATTTT,CATARTGHPSASTDTQYF,NA,TRBJ2-3,TRBD1,TRBV10-3
TGTGCCAGCTCACCTAGCGGGCCCACAGATACGCAGTATTTT,CASSPSGPTDTQYF,few,TRBJ2-3,TRBD2,TRBV18
TGTGCCACCAGCCAGGGCAGGGCAGGGAACACCGGGGAGCTGTTTTTT,CATSQGRAGNTGELFF,NA,TRBJ2-2,NA,TRBV15
TGTGCCAGCAGCTGGAGACCGACGAACACTGAAGCTTTCTTT,CASSWRPTNTEAFF,NA,TRBJ1-1,NA,TRBV11-2
TGTGCCAGTAGGGGACTAGCGGGAAGGAACACCGGGGAGCTGTTTTTT,CASRGLAGRNTGELFF,NA,TRBJ2-2,TRBD2,TRBV19
TGCGCCAGCAGCTTAGAAACAGGGGTAGCATGGGGGAACACTGAAGCTTTCTTT,CASSLETGVAWGNTEAFF,NA,TRBJ1-1,TRBD1,TRBV5-1
TGTGCCAGCAGACCCAGGGGAAGGGACTCTGGAAACACCATATATTTT,CASRPRGRDSGNTIYF,NA,TRBJ1-3,NA,TRBV2
TGTGCCAGCAGTGGGAACAGGGGTGGCACTGAAGCTTTCTTT,CASSGNRGGTEAFF,NA,TRBJ1-1,TRBD1,TRBV6-1
TGTGCCAGCAGCTTGGGACTAGCGGGAGATACGCAGTATTTT,CASSLGLAGDTQYF,NA,TRBJ2-3,TRBD2,TRBV9
TGTGCCAGCAGCCAGCCGGGAGAGTCCTACGAGCAGTACTTC,CASSQPGESYEQYF,NA,TRBJ2-7,NA,TRBV4-2
TGTGCCAGCAGCGCCCAGCAGGGGGCTTTATTACGAGATGGAAACACCATATATTTT,CASSAQQGALLRDGNTIYF,NA,TRBJ1-3,TRBD1,TRBV9
TGTGCCAGCAGCCCTACAGTGGTGGGTATCTACGAGCAGTACTTC,CASSPTVVGIYEQYF,NA,TRBJ2-7,NA,TRBV28
TGCGCCAGCACTCCATCCAGTCATGGACGGGACTCAACGACCTACGAGCAGTACTTC,CASTPSSHGRDSTTYEQYF,NA,TRBJ2-7,NA,TRBV23-1
TGCGCCAGCAGCTTGGGTGAGGGGGTTTTATTAGGCTACACCTTC,CASSLGEGVLLGYTF,NA,TRBJ1-2,NA,TRBV5-1
TGTGCCAGCAGCGTATTAGGGGTTGTTGATGGCTACACCTTC,CASSVLGVVDGYTF,NA,TRBJ1-2,NA,TRBV9
TGTGCCAGCAGCCCGCTCCAGGGTTTGTACTCTGATGCTTTCTTT,CASSPLQGLYSDAFF,NA,TRBJ1-1,NA,TRBV14
TGCGCCAGCAGCCAAGAGTGGGGACAGGGAAATGAAAAACTGTTTTTT,CASSQEWGQGNEKLFF,NA,TRBJ1-4,TRBD1,TRBV4-3
TGTGCCAGCAGCGACAGGGGGCGCCCAACAGATACGCAGTATTTT,CASSDRGRPTDTQYF,NA,TRBJ2-3,TRBD1,TRBV25-1
TGTGCCATCACTCCGGGACAGGGGGACGGCTACACCTTC,CAITPGQGDGYTF,once,TRBJ1-2,TRBD1,TRBV10-3
TGTGCCAGCAGCGTAACGAGCGGGAGCCCCTACGAGCAGTACTTC,CASSVTSGSPYEQYF,NA,TRBJ2-7,TRBD2,TRBV9
TGTGCCAGCAGCCGCCTGGGCCAAACGAACACCGGGGAGCTGTTTTTT,CASSRLGQTNTGELFF,NA,TRBJ2-2,NA,TRBV11-3
TGCGCCGGCAGCTTAGGAGATAACACTGAAGCTTTCTTT,CAGSLGDNTEAFF,NA,TRBJ1-1,NA,TRBV5-1
TGTGCCAGCTCAGCGGGGGTCTACAATGAGCAGTTCTTC,CASSAGVYNEQFF,NA,TRBJ2-1,TRBD2,TRBV18
TGTGCCAGTAGTTCACGACAGGGGAACACTGAAGCTTTCTTT,CASSSRQGNTEAFF,NA,TRBJ1-1,TRBD1,TRBV19
TGTGCCAGCAGCTTTAGCGGGGCCTACAATGAGCAGTTCTTC,CASSFSGAYNEQFF,NA,TRBJ2-1,TRBD2,TRBV7-3
TGTGCCAGCAGTCAACGAGGGGGGACAGGGAATTCCGAGCAGTACTTC,CASSQRGGTGNSEQYF,NA,TRBJ2-7,TRBD1,TRBV9
TGTGCCAGCAGCTTAGACGGTCCTTCCAGGATGAGCACTGAAGCTTTCTTT,CASSLDGPSRMSTEAFF,once,TRBJ1-1,NA,TRBV7-2